Each of the 25 T cell receptor beta chains below was sequenced from the same sample in a study of blood T cells in healthy people across ages. Alongside a J-beta primer mix, a sample-barcoded 5' primer served in a second PCR lasting about 7 to 11 cycles. TCRdb independently ran MiXCR on the 5' RACE reads; one entry per CDR3 protein. The sample gives under 800,000 distinct CDR3 sequences, roughly 45% of which show up once; 20% to 25% is in the top ten. Material for sequencing was blood. These receptors came from a woman in her fifties or sixties in good health.

This clonotype was picked up one time. The chain couples TRBV3-1 to TRBJ2-1; D is undetermined. The V gene's germline CDR1 is LGHDT and CDR2 YNNKEL (reference sequence). V was pared by 4 bases and J by 9 bases, with 16 bases between. CDR3 length: 14 amino acids. The chain's CDR3 is CASSPTPDVVEQFF. CDR3 nucleotides: TGTGCCAGCAGCCCCACCCCGGACGTAGTTGAGCAGTTCTTC.

The V gene is TRBV29-1, the J gene TRBJ1-1; unclear D gene. This CDR3 contains 13 residues. CDR1 and CDR2 (germline): SQVTM, ANQGSEA. The V and J ends lost 8 bases and 0 bases respectively, with 13 bases between them. CDR3 amino acids: CSTQGQMNTEAFF. CDR3 DNA: TGCAGCACCCAAGGCCAAATGAACACTGAAGCTTTCTTT.

This chain uses TRBV20-1 with TRBJ2-7; 8 bases match TRBD2. This CDR3 is built from 14 residues. The germline V gene has CDR1 DFQATT and CDR2 SNEGSKA (reference sequence). Germline trimming cut 5 bases from V and 4 bases from J; bases unmatched to any gene: 10. In DNA, the CDR3 is TGCAGTGCTCCAGAAGCGGGGGAACCTTACGAGCAGTACTTC. It is translated as CSAPEAGEPYEQYF.

The chain employs TRBV4-2 and TRBJ2-6, with 8 bases aligning to TRBD2. Trimming took 1 base from V and 6 from J; bases not matched to a gene: 20. The germline V gene encodes CDR1 LGHNA and CDR2 YNFKEQ. CDR3 length: 21 residues. CDR3 residues: CASSQVSFPVAGNKEANVLTF. CDR3 sequence (DNA): TGTGCCAGCAGCCAAGTATCATTCCCAGTAGCGGGAAATAAGGAGGCCAACGTCCTGACTTTC.

This rearrangement joins TRBV12-3 or TRBV12-4 to TRBJ2-3; the match to TRBD2 covers 11 bases. The CDR3 spans 17 residues. V lost 4 bases and J lost 0; bases outside the gene matches: 6. CDR3 region: CASSSTSGGSSTDTQYF. The CDR3 DNA reads as TGTGCCAGCAGTTCTACTAGCGGGGGTTCTAGCACAGATACGCAGTATTTT.

Regarding this clonotype: A read error is possible here, since a much larger clone lies one base away. The CDR3 spells CASSVEDGVEGYTF. The DNA for the CDR3 is TGCGCCAGCAGCGTGGAGGACGGCGTTGAGGGCTACACCTTC. The chain uses TRBV5-1 and TRBJ1-2, with D uncertain. Germline V gene sequence: CDR1 SGHRS, CDR2 YFSETQ. The CDR3 is 14 amino acids. V was clipped by 4 bases and J by 8 bases, with 18 bases between them.

The rearrangement links TRBV9 to TRBJ2-1; D call uncertain. Looked up from germline, CDR1 is SGDLS and CDR2 is YYNGEE. The ends were cut back, 4 bases at V and 3 bases at J, with 14 bases in the middle. The CDR3 contains 15 residues. The DNA for the CDR3 is TGTGCCAGCAGCCCCGGGCCAGTGGTCTACAATGAGCAGTTCTTC. Amino acid sequence: CASSPGPVVYNEQFF.

This clonotype was counted many times. The rearrangement joins TRBV12-3 or TRBV12-4 to TRBJ1-2; 9 bases align to TRBD1. The V segment lost 7 bases and the J segment 3 bases; nucleotides outside the gene matches: 3. The CDR3 runs 13 residues. The CDR3 region is CASIRTGDYGYTF. Here the CDR3 DNA reads TGTGCCAGCATTCGGACAGGGGACTATGGCTACACCTTC.

The rearrangement joins TRBV7-2 to TRBJ1-1; D uncertain. Germline assignment: CDR1 SGHTA and CDR2 FQGNSA. V lost 4 bases and J 3 bases, leaving 9 bases between the germline ends. This CDR3 region has 13 residues. The CDR3 here is CASSYESYTEAFF. CDR3 in DNA: TGTGCCAGCAGCTATGAAAGTTACACTGAAGCTTTCTTT. Supplemented by reference TRBV7-2 and TRBJ1-1, the full variable domain reads GAGVSQSPSNKVTEKGKDVELRCDPISGHTALYWYRQSLGQGLEFLIYFQGNSAPDKSGLPSDRFSAERTGGSVSTLTIQRTQQEDSAVYLCASSYESYTEAFFGQGTRLTVV.

The chain uses TRBV12-3 or TRBV12-4 and TRBJ1-4, with D possibly TRBD1 on 6 matching bases. V was shortened by 4 bases and J by 2 bases, with 14 bases between the two germline ends. This CDR3 has 16 amino acids. The CDR3 protein is CASSSGQTTTNEKLFF. In nucleotides, the CDR3 is TGTGCCAGCAGTTCAGGACAGACGACGACTAATGAAAAACTGTTTTTT.

This chain uses TRBV20-1 with TRBJ1-5; tentative D call: TRBD1 (6 bases). V was shortened by 7 bases and J by 2 bases, with 27 bases between the two germline ends. This CDR3 contains 18 residues. From germline, CDR1 is DFQATT and CDR2 SNEGSKA (reference sequence). The CDR3 DNA sequence: TGCAGTGTGGGGGGCAGGCTCAAAGGTCAGACTGGCAATCAGCCCCAGCATTTT. As protein: CSVGGRLKGQTGNQPQHF.

This chain uses TRBV7-2 with TRBJ1-2, with 7 nucleotides matching TRBD1. The CDR3 spans 15 residues. From germline, CDR1 is SGHTA and CDR2 FQGNSA. The V segment lost 1 base and the J segment 1 base; nucleotides outside the gene matches: 3. The CDR3 DNA is TGTGCCAGCAGCTTAGGGACAGGCCTTAACTATGGCTACACCTTC. Protein: CASSLGTGLNYGYTF.

This clonotype was observed at least ten times. The genes are TRBV15 and TRBJ1-2; D might be TRBD1 (6 bases). The germline CDR1 and CDR2 sequences are LNHNV and YYDKDF (reference sequence). Trimming removed 1 base from V and 4 bases from J, with 16 bases in between. The CDR3 spans 16 residues. CDR3 loop: CATSRGGNREGYGYTF. The CDR3, as DNA: TGTGCCACCAGCAGAGGTGGTAACAGGGAGGGCTATGGCTACACCTTC. Full variable domain (missing parts from reference TRBV15 and TRBJ1-2): DAMVIQNPRYQVTQFGKPVTLSCSQTLNHNVMYWYQQKSSQAPKLLFHYYDKDFNNEADTPDNFQSRRPNTSFCFLDIRSPGLGDTAMYLCATSRGGNREGYGYTFGSGTRLTVV.

The chain carries TRBV9 and TRBJ1-2; no clear D gene. This CDR3 is 12 amino acids long. Deletions cut 5 bases from V and 6 bases from J, with 11 bases between. Germline loops: CDR1 SGDLS, CDR2 YYNGEE. The CDR3: CASSEEAHGYTF. The CDR3 DNA is TGTGCCAGCAGTGAGGAGGCCCATGGCTACACCTTC.

This chain uses TRBV25-1 with TRBJ1-2; D possibly corresponds to TRBD1 (5 bases). Germline loops: CDR1 MGHDK, CDR2 SYGVNS. V was clipped by 1 base and J by 4 bases, with 10 bases between them. CDR3 length: 14 residues. CDR3 sequence: CASSESPDSYGYTF. The CDR3 coding sequence is TGTGCCAGCAGTGAATCCCCTGACAGCTATGGCTACACCTTC.

This clonotype came up a few times. The V call is TRBV20-1, the J call TRBJ2-1; no definite D call. The CDR3 has 14 amino acids. Germline V lookup: CDR1 DFQATT, CDR2 SNEGSKA (reference sequence). V dropped 6 bases and J dropped 0 bases, with 12 bases sitting between them. The CDR3 DNA reads as TGCAGTGCCCCCCCAGCGAGCTCCTACAATGAGCAGTTCTTC. Translation: CSAPPASSYNEQFF.

This chain uses TRBV15 with TRBJ2-7, with D hard to call. Trimming took off 0 bases at V and 3 bases at J, with 15 bases between the two ends. The CDR3 length is 16 residues. Germline loops: CDR1 LNHNV, CDR2 YYDKDF (reference sequence). CDR3 bases: TGTGCCACCAGCAGAGATGGTGCGACACTGTTCTACGAGCAGTACTTC. Protein product: CATSRDGATLFYEQYF.

The chain combines TRBV7-3 with TRBJ2-5; TRBD1 agrees at 12 bases. The CDR3 is 16 residues long. Per germline, CDR1 SGHTA and CDR2 FQGTGA. Trimming at V came to 6 bases and at J to 11 bases, leaving 16 bases not matched to a gene. The CDR3: CASSVRDRGRHNEQYF. The CDR3 region has the DNA TGTGCCAGCAGTGTCCGGGACAGGGGGCGTCACAATGAGCAGTACTTC.

V is TRBV6-6 and J is TRBJ2-2, with D tentatively TRBD1 (6 bases). The CDR3 has 16 residues. CDR1 and CDR2 from the germline V gene are MNHNY and SVGAGI (reference sequence). V was pared by 3 bases and J by 4 bases, with 15 bases between. This CDR3 reads CASSYEAGAPTGELFF. For the CDR3, the DNA is TGTGCCAGCAGTTATGAGGCAGGGGCTCCCACCGGGGAGCTGTTTTTT.

This clonotype has only a few counts. The J gene is TRBJ2-1, the V gene TRBV3-1, with D hard to call. The CDR3 consists of 13 residues. In germline, CDR1 is LGHDT, CDR2 YNNKEL (reference sequence). With 5 bases removed from V and 5 bases from J, the gap between germline ends came to 10 bases. The CDR3 loop reads CASSSLWDNEQFF. The DNA for the CDR3 is TGTGCCAGCAGCTCCCTTTGGGACAATGAGCAGTTCTTC.

There are a few counts of this clonotype. The chain uses TRBV5-4 and TRBJ2-1, with TRBD2 matching 8 bases. In germline, CDR1 is SGHNT, CDR2 YYREEE (reference sequence). The V and J ends lost 1 base and 6 bases, in that order; junction bases with no gene match: 9. The CDR3 covers 16 residues. The CDR3: CASSLPNRGGTNEQFF. The DNA of the CDR3 is TGTGCCAGCAGCTTGCCTAATCGGGGGGGGACCAATGAGCAGTTCTTC. Full variable domain (rest looked up from reference TRBV5-4 and TRBJ2-1): ETGVTQSPTHLIKTRGQQVTLRCSSQSGHNTVSWYQQALGQGPQFIFQYYREEENGRGNFPPRFSGLQFPNYSSELNVNALELDDSALYLCASSLPNRGGTNEQFFGPGTRLTVL.

In this sample, this clonotype turned up many times. The rearrangement links TRBV20-1 to TRBJ2-5; tentatively, D is TRBD2 (5 bases). The CDR3 runs to 12 residues. Deletions cut 7 bases from V and 2 bases from J, with 11 bases between. The germline V gene encodes CDR1 DFQATT and CDR2 SNEGSKA (reference sequence). CDR3 protein: CSVAGRQETQYF. The CDR3 DNA follows: TGCAGTGTTGCGGGCCGACAAGAGACCCAGTACTTC.

This clonotype has a count of ten or more. This rearrangement joins TRBV10-3 to TRBJ2-3; no clear D gene. The CDR3 is 12 amino acids. Trimming removed 0 bases from V and 3 bases from J, with 1 base in between. Germline values: CDR1 ENHRY, CDR2 SYGVKD. The CDR3, as DNA: TGTGCCATCAGTGAGTCAACAGATACGCAGTATTTT. Translation gives CAISESTDTQYF.

The rearrangement joins TRBV7-8 to TRBJ2-7; D not resolved. Germline CDR1 is SGHVS and CDR2 is FQNEAQ. This CDR3 region has 13 residues. Trimming stripped 5 bases from V and 3 bases from J, with 11 bases between. CDR3 loop: CASSQTLGYEQYF. CDR3 DNA sequence: TGTGCCAGCAGCCAGACCTTAGGCTACGAGCAGTACTTC.

The genes are TRBV7-3 and TRBJ2-5; 9 positions match TRBD1. Germline assignment: CDR1 SGHTA and CDR2 FQGTGA. V lost 4 bases, J lost 5 bases, and 8 bases stayed unmatched. The CDR3 is made up of 15 amino acids. CDR3 loop: CASSSTRDRAETQYF. In DNA, the CDR3 is TGTGCCAGCAGCTCGACTAGGGACAGGGCGGAGACCCAGTACTTC.